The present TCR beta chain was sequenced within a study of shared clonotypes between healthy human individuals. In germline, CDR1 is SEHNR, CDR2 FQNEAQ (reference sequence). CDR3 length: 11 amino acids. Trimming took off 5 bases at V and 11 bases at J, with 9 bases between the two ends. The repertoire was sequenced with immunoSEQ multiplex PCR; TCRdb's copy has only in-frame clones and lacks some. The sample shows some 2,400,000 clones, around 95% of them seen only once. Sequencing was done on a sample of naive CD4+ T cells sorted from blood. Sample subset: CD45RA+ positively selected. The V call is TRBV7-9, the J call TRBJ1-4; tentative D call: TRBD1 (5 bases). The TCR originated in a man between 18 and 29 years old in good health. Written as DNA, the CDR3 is TGTGCCAGCAGCGCCCGGGGGAAACTGTTTTTT. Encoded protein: CASSARGKLFF.